A selection of T cell receptor beta chains follows, all from one sample in a study of low-dose radiotherapy and immunotherapy resistance in tumors. MiXCR, run by TCRdb on the reads, gives a single entry per CDR3 protein. The table includes tens of thousands of distinct CDR3 sequences, about half detected once. The source was PBMCs, collected after low-dose radiotherapy plus immunotherapy. These receptors came from a male donor with gallbladder cancer. Each CDR3 is given with its conserved first and last residue. A D gene is named only where the DNA matches it firmly. Some rows mark clone size as missing; the rest say once, few, many or name a class of expanded clone.

V,D,J,size,CDR3,DNA
TRBV28,-,TRBJ1-2,-,CASSASGPDYGYTF,TGTGCCAGCAGTGCCTCGGGACCGGACTATGGCTACACCTTC
TRBV28,-,TRBJ2-4,-,CASSSLSGQLKNIQYF,TGTGCCAGCAGTTCCTTGAGCGGACAACTCAAAAACATTCAGTACTTC
TRBV29-1,-,TRBJ1-2,-,CSVPQGGRNYGYTF,TGCAGCGTCCCACAGGGCGGAAGGAACTATGGCTACACCTTC
TRBV9,-,TRBJ2-1,-,CASSVGWGSSYNEQFF,TGTGCCAGCAGCGTAGGGTGGGGCTCCTCCTACAATGAGCAGTTCTTC
TRBV2,-,TRBJ1-5,once,CASSGPNSNQPQHF,TGTGCCAGCAGTGGGCCCAATAGCAATCAGCCCCAGCATTTT
TRBV18,-,TRBJ2-1,many,CASSPLRDMGEQFF,TGTGCCAGCTCACCACTCCGGGACATGGGTGAGCAGTTCTTC
TRBV13,TRBD1,TRBJ2-3,once,CASSAGQGTDTQYF,TGTGCCAGCAGCGCCGGACAGGGTACAGATACGCAGTATTTT
TRBV18,-,TRBJ2-3,many,CASSPVDTQYF,TGTGCCAGCTCACCTGTGGATACGCAGTATTTT
TRBV19,-,TRBJ1-2,-,CASTKDSPNYLNGYTF,TGTGCCAGTACCAAGGACAGTCCGAACTATTTAAATGGCTACACCTTC
TRBV28,-,TRBJ2-7,few,CASSLVEGVYEQYF,TGTGCCAGCAGTTTAGTGGAGGGGGTATACGAGCAGTACTTC
TRBV29-1,TRBD2,TRBJ2-7,many,CSVYGTSGSSYEQYF,TGCAGCGTATACGGGACTAGCGGGAGTTCCTACGAGCAGTACTTC
TRBV28,TRBD1,TRBJ1-5,-,CASSYRTGLQPQHF,TGTGCCAGCAGTTATCGGACAGGGTTACAGCCCCAGCATTTT
TRBV7-2,TRBD2,TRBJ2-1,many,CASSSAPGTTFNEQFF,TGTGCCAGCAGCTCCGCCCCCGGGACTACGTTTAATGAGCAGTTCTTC
TRBV5-1,TRBD1,TRBJ1-1,-,CASSPQAGGQIEAFF,TGCGCCAGCAGCCCCCAGGCAGGGGGGCAAATTGAAGCTTTCTTT
TRBV7-2,TRBD1,TRBJ2-7,-,CASSSPTGQGNEQYF,TGTGCCAGCAGCTCTCCAACCGGACAGGGAAACGAGCAGTACTTC
TRBV20-1,-,TRBJ2-1,-,CSARDTSRSEQFF,TGCAGTGCTAGAGATACTAGTCGGTCTGAGCAGTTCTTC
TRBV28,-,TRBJ2-3,many,CASSFLSGTDTQYF,TGTGCCAGCAGTTTCCTTAGCGGCACAGATACGCAGTATTTT
TRBV24-1,-,TRBJ2-1,-,CATSEAGSYNEQFF,TGTGCCACCAGTGAAGCAGGCTCCTACAATGAGCAGTTCTTC
TRBV29-1,-,TRBJ2-7,-,CSVATAGYEQYF,TGCAGCGTTGCGACCGCCGGCTACGAGCAGTACTTC
TRBV6-2/TRBV6-3,TRBD1,TRBJ2-7,few,CASSGSGTVSEQYF,TGTGCCAGCAGTGGATCCGGGACAGTTTCCGAGCAGTACTTC
TRBV7-2,TRBD2,TRBJ2-2,-,CASSTTSGGPGELFF,TGTGCCAGCAGCACTACTAGCGGGGGGCCCGGGGAGCTGTTTTTT
TRBV11-2,-,TRBJ1-5,-,CASSLGGGLDNQPQHF,TGTGCCAGCAGCTTAGGAGGAGGGTTGGACAATCAGCCCCAGCATTTT
TRBV12-3/TRBV12-4,TRBD2,TRBJ2-3,few,CASRGTSGGKDTQYF,TGTGCCAGCAGGGGGACTAGCGGGGGGAAAGATACGCAGTATTTT
TRBV25-1,-,TRBJ1-4,many,CASSPGTINEKLFF,TGTGCCAGCAGTCCCGGGACAATTAATGAAAAACTGTTTTTT
TRBV20-1,-,TRBJ2-4,-,CSAASGGQRNIQYF,TGCAGTGCTGCGTCAGGTGGGCAGAGAAACATTCAGTACTTC
TRBV7-9,TRBD1,TRBJ2-5,many,CASSDRGTETQYF,TGTGCCAGCAGCGACAGGGGGACGGAGACCCAGTACTTC
TRBV20-1,TRBD1,TRBJ1-2,many,CSARLQGAGYTF,TGCAGTGCTAGATTACAGGGGGCGGGCTACACCTTC
TRBV7-9,TRBD2,TRBJ2-7,many,CASSFSGVVAYEQYF,TGTGCCAGCAGCTTCAGCGGGGTTGTTGCCTACGAGCAGTACTTC
TRBV10-2,-,TRBJ2-1,many,CASSESTGGTGRQFF,TGCGCCAGCAGTGAGTCTACAGGAGGGACCGGGCGGCAGTTCTTC
TRBV12-3/TRBV12-4,TRBD2,TRBJ2-1,many,CASSFREGTYNEQFF,TGTGCCAGCAGTTTTCGGGAGGGTACCTACAATGAGCAGTTCTTC
TRBV5-1,TRBD2,TRBJ2-1,-,CASSLHGGGAYNEQFF,TGCGCCAGCAGCTTGCATGGCGGGGGGGCCTACAATGAGCAGTTCTTC
TRBV11-1,TRBD2,TRBJ2-6,-,CASSSGLAGTSRANVLTF,TGTGCCAGCAGCTCGGGACTAGCGGGGACCTCTCGGGCCAACGTCCTGACTTTC